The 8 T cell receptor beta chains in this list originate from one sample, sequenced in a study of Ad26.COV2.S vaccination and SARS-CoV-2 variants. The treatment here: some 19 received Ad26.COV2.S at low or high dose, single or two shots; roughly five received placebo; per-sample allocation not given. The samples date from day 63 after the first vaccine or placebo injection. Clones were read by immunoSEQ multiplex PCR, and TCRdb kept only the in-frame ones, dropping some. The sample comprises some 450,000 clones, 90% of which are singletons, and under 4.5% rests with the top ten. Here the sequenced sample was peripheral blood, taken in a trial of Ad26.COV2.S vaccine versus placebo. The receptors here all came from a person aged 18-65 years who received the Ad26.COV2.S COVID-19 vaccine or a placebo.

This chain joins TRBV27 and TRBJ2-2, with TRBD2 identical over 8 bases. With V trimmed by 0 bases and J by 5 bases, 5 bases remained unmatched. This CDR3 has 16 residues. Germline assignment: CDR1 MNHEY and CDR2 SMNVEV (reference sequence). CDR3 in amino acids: CASSLSGGRITGELFF. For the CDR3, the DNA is TGTGCCAGCAGTTTATCGGGCGGGAGGATAACCGGGGAGCTGTTTTTT.

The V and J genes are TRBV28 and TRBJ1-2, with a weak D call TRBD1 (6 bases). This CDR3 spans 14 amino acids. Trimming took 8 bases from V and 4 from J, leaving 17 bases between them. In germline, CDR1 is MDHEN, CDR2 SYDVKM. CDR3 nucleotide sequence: TGTGCCAGCGTCGCAGGGGAGGGCCTCTATGGCTACACCTTC. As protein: CASVAGEGLYGYTF.

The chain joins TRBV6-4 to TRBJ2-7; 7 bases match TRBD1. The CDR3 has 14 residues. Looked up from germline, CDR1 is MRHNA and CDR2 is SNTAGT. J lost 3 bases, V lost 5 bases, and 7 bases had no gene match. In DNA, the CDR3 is TGTGCCAGCAGTCCCGGGACAGAAAGCTACGAGCAGTACTTC. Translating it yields CASSPGTESYEQYF.

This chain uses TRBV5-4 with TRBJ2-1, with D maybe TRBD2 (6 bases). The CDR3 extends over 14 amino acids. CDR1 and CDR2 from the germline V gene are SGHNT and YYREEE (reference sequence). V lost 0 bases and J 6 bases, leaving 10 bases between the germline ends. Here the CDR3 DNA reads TGTGCCAGCAGCTTGGGGGGGGTCACCAATGAGCAGTTCTTC. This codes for CASSLGGVTNEQFF.

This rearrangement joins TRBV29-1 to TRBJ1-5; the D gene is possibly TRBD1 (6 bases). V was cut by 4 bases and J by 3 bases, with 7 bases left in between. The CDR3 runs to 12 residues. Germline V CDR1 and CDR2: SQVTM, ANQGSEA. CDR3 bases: TGCAGCGTTGCGGGGGCCAATCAGCCCCAGCATTTT. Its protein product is CSVAGANQPQHF.

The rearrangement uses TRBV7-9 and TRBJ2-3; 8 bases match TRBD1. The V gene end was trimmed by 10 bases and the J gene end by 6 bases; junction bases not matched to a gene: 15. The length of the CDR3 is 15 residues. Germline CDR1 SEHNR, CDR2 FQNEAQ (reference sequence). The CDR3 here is CAISPGAGGMDTQYF. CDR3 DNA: TGTGCCATTTCACCGGGAGCAGGGGGCATGGATACGCAGTATTTT.

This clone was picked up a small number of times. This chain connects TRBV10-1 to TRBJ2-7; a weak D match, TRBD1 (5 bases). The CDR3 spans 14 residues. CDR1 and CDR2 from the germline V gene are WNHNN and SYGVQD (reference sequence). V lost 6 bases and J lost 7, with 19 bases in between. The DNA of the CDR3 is TGCGCCAGCAGCCCGTCCACAGGCTTAGGAGAGCAGTACTTC. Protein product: CASSPSTGLGEQYF.

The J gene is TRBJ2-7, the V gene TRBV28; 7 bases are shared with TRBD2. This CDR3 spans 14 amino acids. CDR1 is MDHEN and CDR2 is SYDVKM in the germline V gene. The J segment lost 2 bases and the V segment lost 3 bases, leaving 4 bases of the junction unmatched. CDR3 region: CASSFTAGAYEQYF. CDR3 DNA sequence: TGTGCCAGCAGTTTCACCGCGGGAGCCTACGAGCAGTACTTC.